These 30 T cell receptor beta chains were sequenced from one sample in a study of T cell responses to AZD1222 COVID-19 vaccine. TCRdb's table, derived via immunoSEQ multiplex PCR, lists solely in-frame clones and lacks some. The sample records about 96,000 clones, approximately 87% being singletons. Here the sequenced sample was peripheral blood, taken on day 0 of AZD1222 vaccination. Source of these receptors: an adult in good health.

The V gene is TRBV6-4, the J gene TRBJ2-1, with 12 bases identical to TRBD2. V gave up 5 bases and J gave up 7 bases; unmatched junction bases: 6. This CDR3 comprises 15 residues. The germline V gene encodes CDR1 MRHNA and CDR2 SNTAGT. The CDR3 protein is CASSPTSGSSNEQFF. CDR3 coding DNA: TGTGCCAGCAGTCCGACTAGCGGGAGTAGTAATGAGCAGTTCTTC.

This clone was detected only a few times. CDR3 nucleotides: TGTGCCTGGAGTGGCGGGACAGACAATCAGCCCCAGCATTTT. Protein product: CAWSGGTDNQPQHF. The rearrangement uses TRBV30 and TRBJ1-5; TRBD1 matches 7 bases. CDR1 and CDR2 from the germline V gene are GTSNPN and SVGIG (reference sequence). Trimming took 1 base from V and 3 from J; bases not matched to a gene: 3. The CDR3 covers 14 residues.

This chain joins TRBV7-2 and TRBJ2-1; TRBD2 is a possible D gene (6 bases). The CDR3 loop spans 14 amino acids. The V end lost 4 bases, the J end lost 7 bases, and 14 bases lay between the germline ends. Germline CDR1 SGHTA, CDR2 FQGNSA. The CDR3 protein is CASSSRSEGNEQFF. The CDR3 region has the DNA TGTGCCAGCAGCTCCCGGTCGGAGGGGAATGAGCAGTTCTTC. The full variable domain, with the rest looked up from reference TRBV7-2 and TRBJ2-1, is GAGVSQSPSNKVTEKGKDVELRCDPISGHTALYWYRQSLGQGLEFLIYFQGNSAPDKSGLPSDRFSAERTGGSVSTLTIQRTQQEDSAVYLCASSSRSEGNEQFFGPGTRLTVL.

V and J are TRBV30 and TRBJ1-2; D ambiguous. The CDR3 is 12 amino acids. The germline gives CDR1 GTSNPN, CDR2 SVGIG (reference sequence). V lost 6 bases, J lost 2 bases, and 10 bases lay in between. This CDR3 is CACDGANYGYTF. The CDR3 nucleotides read TGTGCCTGTGACGGTGCCAACTATGGCTACACCTTC.

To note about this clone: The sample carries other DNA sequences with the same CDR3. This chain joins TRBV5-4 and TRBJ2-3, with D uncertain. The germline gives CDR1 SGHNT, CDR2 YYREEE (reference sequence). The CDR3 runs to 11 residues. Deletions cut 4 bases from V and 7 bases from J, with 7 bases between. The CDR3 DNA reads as TGTGCCAGCAGCCTGATGAATACGCAGTATTTT. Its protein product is CASSLMNTQYF.

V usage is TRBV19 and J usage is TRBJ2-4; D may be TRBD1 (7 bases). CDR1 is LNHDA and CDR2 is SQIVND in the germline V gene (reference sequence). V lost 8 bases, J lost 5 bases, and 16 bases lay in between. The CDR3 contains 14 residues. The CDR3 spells CASRGRDSQNIQYF. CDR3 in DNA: TGTGCCAGTCGGGGGCGGGACAGCCAAAACATTCAGTACTTC.

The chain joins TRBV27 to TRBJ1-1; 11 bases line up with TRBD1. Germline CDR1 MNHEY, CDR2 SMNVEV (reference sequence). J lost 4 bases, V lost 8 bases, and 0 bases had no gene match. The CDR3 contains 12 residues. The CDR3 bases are TGTGCCAGCGGGACAGGGGGCACTGAAGCTTTCTTT. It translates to CASGTGGTEAFF.

The CDR3 DNA reads TGTGCCATCACCACCCAGAGGAACACTGAAGCTTTCTTT. Encoded protein: CAITTQRNTEAFF. The chain couples TRBV10-3 to TRBJ1-1; D unclear. This CDR3 is built from 13 residues. Per germline, CDR1 ENHRY and CDR2 SYGVKD. V shed 7 bases and J shed 1 base, with 10 bases lying between them.

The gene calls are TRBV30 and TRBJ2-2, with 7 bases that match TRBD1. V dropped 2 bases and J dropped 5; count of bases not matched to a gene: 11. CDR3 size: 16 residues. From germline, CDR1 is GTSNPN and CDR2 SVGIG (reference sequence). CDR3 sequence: CAWSRREGGKTGELFF. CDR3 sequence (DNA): TGTGCCTGGAGTCGCCGTGAAGGGGGCAAAACCGGGGAGCTGTTTTTT.

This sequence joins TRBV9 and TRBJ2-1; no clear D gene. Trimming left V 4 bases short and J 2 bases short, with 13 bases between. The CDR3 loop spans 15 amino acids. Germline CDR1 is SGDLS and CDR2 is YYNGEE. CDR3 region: CASSPSLATYNEQFF. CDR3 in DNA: TGTGCCAGCAGCCCCTCATTGGCGACCTACAATGAGCAGTTCTTC.

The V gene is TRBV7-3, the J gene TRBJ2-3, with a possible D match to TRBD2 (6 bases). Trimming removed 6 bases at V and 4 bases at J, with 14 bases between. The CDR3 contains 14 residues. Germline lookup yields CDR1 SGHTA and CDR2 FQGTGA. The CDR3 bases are TGTGCCAGCAGGGACGGGAGAACCGCAGATACGCAGTATTTT. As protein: CASRDGRTADTQYF.

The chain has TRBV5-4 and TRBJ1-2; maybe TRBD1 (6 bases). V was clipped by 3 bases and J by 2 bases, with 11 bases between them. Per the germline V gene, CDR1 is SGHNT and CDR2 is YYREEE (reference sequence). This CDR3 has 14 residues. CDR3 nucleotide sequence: TGTGCCAGCAGCTGGGACATAGGGAACTATGGCTACACCTTC. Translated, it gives CASSWDIGNYGYTF.

The CDR3 here is CASSFGLARGNEQFF. CDR3 DNA: TGTGCCAGCAGTTTCGGACTAGCGAGAGGCAATGAGCAGTTCTTC. The genes are TRBV6-2 or TRBV6-3 and TRBJ2-1; TRBD2 matches at 9 bases. The J segment lost 6 bases and the V segment lost 4 bases, leaving 7 bases of the junction unmatched. CDR1 is MNHEY, CDR2 SVGEGT, per germline. CDR3 length: 15 residues.

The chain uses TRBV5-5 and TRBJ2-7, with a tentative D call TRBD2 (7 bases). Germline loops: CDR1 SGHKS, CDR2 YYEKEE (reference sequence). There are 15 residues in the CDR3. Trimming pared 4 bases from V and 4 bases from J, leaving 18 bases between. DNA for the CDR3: TGTGCCAGCAGCCGGGTGGGGGGGCGAGAGTACGAGCAGTACTTC. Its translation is CASSRVGGREYEQYF.

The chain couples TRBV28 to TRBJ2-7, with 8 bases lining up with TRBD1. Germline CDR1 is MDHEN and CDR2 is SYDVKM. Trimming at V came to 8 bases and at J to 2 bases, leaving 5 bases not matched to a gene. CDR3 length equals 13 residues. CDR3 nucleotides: TGTGCCAGCGACAGGGGAGACACCTACGAGCAGTACTTC. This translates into CASDRGDTYEQYF.

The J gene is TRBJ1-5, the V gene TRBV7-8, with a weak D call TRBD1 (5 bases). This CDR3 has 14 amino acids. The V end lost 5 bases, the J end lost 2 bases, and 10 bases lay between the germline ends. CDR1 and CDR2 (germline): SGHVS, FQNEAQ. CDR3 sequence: CASSGGKGNQPQHF. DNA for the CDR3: TGTGCCAGCAGCGGGGGTAAGGGCAATCAGCCCCAGCATTTT.

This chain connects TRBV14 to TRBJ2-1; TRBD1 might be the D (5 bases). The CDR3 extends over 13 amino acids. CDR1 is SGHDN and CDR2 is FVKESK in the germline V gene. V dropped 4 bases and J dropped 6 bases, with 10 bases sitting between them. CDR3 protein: CASSPRTTNEQFF. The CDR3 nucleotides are TGTGCCAGCAGCCCCCGGACAACCAATGAGCAGTTCTTC.

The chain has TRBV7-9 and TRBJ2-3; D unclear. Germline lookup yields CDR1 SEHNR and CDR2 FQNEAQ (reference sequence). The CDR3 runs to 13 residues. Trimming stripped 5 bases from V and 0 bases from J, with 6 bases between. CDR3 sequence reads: CASSITSTDTQYF. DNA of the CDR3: TGTGCCAGCAGCATAACTAGCACAGATACGCAGTATTTT.

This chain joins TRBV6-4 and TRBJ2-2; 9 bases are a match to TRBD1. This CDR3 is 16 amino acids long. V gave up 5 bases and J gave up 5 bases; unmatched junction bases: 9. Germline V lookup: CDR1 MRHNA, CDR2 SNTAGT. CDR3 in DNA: TGTGCCAGCAGTCGAAATACAGGGGGCGAGACCGGGGAGCTGTTTTTT. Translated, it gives CASSRNTGGETGELFF.

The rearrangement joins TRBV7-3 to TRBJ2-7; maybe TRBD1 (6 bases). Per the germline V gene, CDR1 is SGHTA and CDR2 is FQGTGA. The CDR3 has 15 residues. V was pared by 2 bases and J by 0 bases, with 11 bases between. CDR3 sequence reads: CASSLGDRSSYEQYF. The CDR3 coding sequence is TGTGCCAGCAGCTTAGGAGACAGGTCCTCCTACGAGCAGTACTTC.

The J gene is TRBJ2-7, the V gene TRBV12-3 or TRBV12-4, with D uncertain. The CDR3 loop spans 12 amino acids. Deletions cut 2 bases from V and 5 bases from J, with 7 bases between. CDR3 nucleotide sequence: TGTGCCAGCAGTTTAAACAAGGACGAGCAGTACTTC. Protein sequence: CASSLNKDEQYF.

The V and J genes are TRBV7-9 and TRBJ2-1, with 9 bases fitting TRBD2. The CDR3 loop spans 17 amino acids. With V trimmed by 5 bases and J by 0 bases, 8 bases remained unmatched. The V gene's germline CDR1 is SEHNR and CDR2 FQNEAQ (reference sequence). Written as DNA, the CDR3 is TGTGCCAGCAGCCTGTCACTAGCGGGCCGCTCCTACAATGAGCAGTTCTTC. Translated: CASSLSLAGRSYNEQFF.

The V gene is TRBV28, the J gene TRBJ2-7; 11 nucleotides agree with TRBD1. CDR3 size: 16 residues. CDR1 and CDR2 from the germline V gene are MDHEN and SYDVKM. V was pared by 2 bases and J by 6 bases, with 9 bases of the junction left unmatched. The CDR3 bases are TGTGCCAGCAGTTTAGGGGGTTTGGGACAGGGGGTCGAGCAGTACTTC. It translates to CASSLGGLGQGVEQYF.

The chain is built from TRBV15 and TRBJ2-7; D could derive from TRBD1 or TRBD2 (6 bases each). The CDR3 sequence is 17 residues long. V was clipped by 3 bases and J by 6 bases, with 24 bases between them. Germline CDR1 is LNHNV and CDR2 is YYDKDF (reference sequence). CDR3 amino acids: CATSRGVIQGLPSEQYF. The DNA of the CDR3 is TGTGCCACCAGCAGGGGGGTGATACAGGGACTGCCCTCCGAGCAGTACTTC.

The CDR3 reads CASSFTRSGRYNEQFF. CDR3 bases: TGTGCCAGCAGCTTTACCCGGAGCGGGAGATATAATGAGCAGTTCTTC. The V call is TRBV5-6, the J call TRBJ2-1, with TRBD2 identical over 8 bases. Germline lookup yields CDR1 SGHDT and CDR2 YYEEEE. Trimming removed 2 bases from V and 7 bases from J; junction bases left unmatched: 11. The CDR3 has 16 amino acids.

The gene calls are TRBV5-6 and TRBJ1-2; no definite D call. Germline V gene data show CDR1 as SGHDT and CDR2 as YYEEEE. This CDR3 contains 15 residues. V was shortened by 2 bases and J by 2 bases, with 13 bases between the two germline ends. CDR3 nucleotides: TGTGCCAGCAGCTTTCGGGGAGCGGGGAACTATGGCTACACCTTC. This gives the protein CASSFRGAGNYGYTF.

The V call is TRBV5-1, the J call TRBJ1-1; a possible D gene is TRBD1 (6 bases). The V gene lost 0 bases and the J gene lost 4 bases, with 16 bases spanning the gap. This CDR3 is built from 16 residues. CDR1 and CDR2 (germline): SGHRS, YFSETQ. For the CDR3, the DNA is TGCGCCAGCAGCTTGGGTTTACAGGGTTTAACCACTGAAGCTTTCTTT. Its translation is CASSLGLQGLTTEAFF.

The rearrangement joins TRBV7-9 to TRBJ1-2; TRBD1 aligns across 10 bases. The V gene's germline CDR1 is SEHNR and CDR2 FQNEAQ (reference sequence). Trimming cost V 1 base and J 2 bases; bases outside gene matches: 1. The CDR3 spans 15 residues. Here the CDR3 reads CASSLGDRGNYGYTF. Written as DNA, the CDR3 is TGTGCCAGCAGCTTAGGGGACAGGGGAAACTATGGCTACACCTTC.

Written as DNA, the CDR3 is TGTGCCACCAGTGATTGGACAGGGGGTAACACCGGGGAGCTGTTTTTT. Its translation: CATSDWTGGNTGELFF. The chain recombines TRBV24-1 with TRBJ2-2, with 10 bases matching TRBD1. Unmatched junction bases numbered 1, after V lost 2 bases and J lost 2 bases. The CDR3 runs 16 residues. CDR1 is KGHDR and CDR2 is SFDVKD in the germline V gene.

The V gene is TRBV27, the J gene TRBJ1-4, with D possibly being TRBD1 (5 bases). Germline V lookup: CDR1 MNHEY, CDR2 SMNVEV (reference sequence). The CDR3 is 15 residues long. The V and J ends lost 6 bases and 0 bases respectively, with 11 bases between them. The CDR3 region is CASRGRSTTNEKLFF. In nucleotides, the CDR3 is TGTGCCAGCAGGGGACGGTCCACAACTAATGAAAAACTGTTTTTT.